This TCR beta chain was sequenced in a study of T cell responses to AZD1222 COVID-19 vaccine. Study background: Pooling of second doses given at about 4 or about 12 weeks was done. Study results and limitations: The CD4 TCRs associated with vaccination extended across spike and predominated at 160-218 and 743-854. Donors in the cohort were predominantly white British and more often female, and clonal diversity was possibly underestimated. There were repertoire samples only from the period after the peak T cell response.

Sequencing used immunoSEQ multiplex PCR; TCRdb keeps in-frame clones, though not all of them. The sample has about 150,000 clones; around nine tenths are singletons. V was cut by 6 bases and J by 0 bases, with 15 bases left in between. Per germline, CDR1 MNHEY and CDR2 SVGEGT. This CDR3 contains 16 residues. As regards this clone: Its antigen is not identified.

The sequence came from an adult in good health. The chain recombines TRBV6-2 or TRBV6-3 with TRBJ2-1; D possibly corresponds to TRBD1 (6 bases). This specimen was peripheral blood, taken on day 0 of AZD1222 vaccination. The CDR3 nucleotides read TGTGCCAGCAGCCGGCAGGGGCCAAACTCCTACAATGAGCAGTTCTTC. Residues: CASSRQGPNSYNEQFF.